This T cell receptor (beta chain) was profiled in a study of T cell responses to AZD1222 COVID-19 vaccine. The length of the CDR3 is 15 residues. V lost 4 bases, J lost 7 bases, and 7 bases stayed unmatched. In germline, CDR1 is SEHNR, CDR2 FQNEAQ (reference sequence). Study-level points and caveats: Close to half of spike-specific TCRs reportedly recognize unmutated variant regions. Only a handful of AZD1222 recipients, several in all, had baseline seropositivity.

With respect to this clone: The antigen is undetermined.

Data came from immunoSEQ multiplex PCR; TCRdb stores just in-frame clones and leaves some out. Of about 120,000 clones listed, just over 90% are singletons. Sequencing used peripheral blood, obtained 28 days after the second AZD1222 dose. The sequence was collected from an adult who received the AZD1222 COVID-19 vaccine. The chain joins TRBV7-9 to TRBJ1-6, with 7 bases that match TRBD1. The CDR3 DNA is TGTGCCAGCAGCTGGGGGGGGACAGAAAATTCACCCCTCCACTTT. Translating gives CASSWGGTENSPLHF.